The present T cell receptor (beta chain) was sequenced within a study of T cell changes during pregnancy in multiple sclerosis. TCRdb's table, derived via immunoSEQ multiplex PCR, lists solely in-frame clones and lacks some. The data contain roughly 39,000 clones, just over 90% of them singletons. CDR1 is MNHNY and CDR2 is SVGAGI in the germline V gene (reference sequence). Trimming took 3 bases from V and 5 from J, leaving 10 bases between them. The CDR3 is made up of 13 amino acids. This receptor was taken from a female donor with multiple sclerosis, enrolled in a pregnancy study. The genes are TRBV6-6 and TRBJ2-5; D tentatively reads TRBD1 or TRBD2 (6 bases each). The specimen sequenced was PBMCs (not recorded whether the cells were cultured). This CDR3 reads CASSYGGGETQYF. CDR3 nucleotide sequence: TGTGCCAGCAGTTATGGAGGGGGGGAGACCCAGTACTTC.